Below, 29 T cell receptor beta chains from the same sample are listed, as sequenced in a study of low-dose radiotherapy and immunotherapy resistance in tumors. As to time point: before trial treatment. Gene-specific TRAV and TRBV primers were used for first-strand cDNA, covering alpha and beta chains. Both a constant-region primer and a V-primer adapter served to amplify TCRs across 20 to 25 PCR cycles. TCRdb processed the reads anew with MiXCR; each CDR3 protein has one entry. The table has 60,000 to 75,000 distinct CDR3 sequences, approximately 26% seen once. The source material was PBMCs, sampled before treatment. These receptors were obtained from a male donor with rectosigmoid adenocarcinoma.

This clonotype was found many times. J is TRBJ2-7 and V is TRBV27; 7 bases fit TRBD2. The germline CDR1 and CDR2 sequences are MNHEY and SMNVEV (reference sequence). Trimming at V came to 5 bases and at J to 7 bases, leaving 11 bases not matched to a gene. The CDR3 runs 14 residues. CDR3 sequence: CASSPLAGVGEQYF. The CDR3 region has the DNA TGTGCCAGCAGTCCCCTGGCGGGAGTAGGGGAGCAGTACTTC.

There are a few counts of this clonotype. The gene calls are TRBV6-5 and TRBJ2-1, with a weak D call TRBD1 (6 bases). This CDR3 has 12 amino acids. Germline V lookup: CDR1 MNHEY, CDR2 SVGAGI. Trimming shortened V by 2 bases and J by 9 bases, and 8 bases separated the two germline ends. CDR3 coding DNA: TGTGCCAGCAGTTACACAGGGATTGAGCAGTTCTTC. Encoded protein: CASSYTGIEQFF.

Many counts were recorded for this clonotype. The V call is TRBV10-3, the J call TRBJ1-5; D call uncertain. The CDR3 is 13 amino acids. V was clipped by 6 bases and J by 4 bases, with 10 bases between them. Germline CDR1 reads ENHRY; CDR2 reads SYGVKD. CDR3: CAISEVENQPQHF. The CDR3 coding sequence is TGTGCCATCAGCGAGGTGGAAAATCAGCCCCAGCATTTT.

With regard to this clonotype: Given the absence of the conserved phenylalanine or tryptophan at the CDR3 end, a read error is likely. The CDR3 sequence is CASSHSLAGAPYNEQFV. Here the CDR3 DNA reads TGTGCCAGCAGTCACTCGCTAGCGGGAGCACCCTACAATGAGCAGTTCGTC. The rearrangement links TRBV6-6 to TRBJ2-1; 10 bases align to TRBD2. CDR1 and CDR2 (germline): MNHNY, SVGAGI (reference sequence). CDR3 size: 17 residues.

This clonotype was recorded many times. This rearrangement joins TRBV7-9 to TRBJ2-7, with 12 bases identical to TRBD2. V trimming: 4 bases; J trimming: 5 bases; junction bases outside the gene matches: 6. Germline values: CDR1 SEHNR, CDR2 FQNEAQ (reference sequence). This CDR3 spans 15 amino acids. DNA of the CDR3: TGTGCCAGCAGCTACCTGACTAGCGGGGGAGACGAGCAGTACTTC. Protein sequence: CASSYLTSGGDEQYF.

V gene TRBV19 combines with J gene TRBJ2-7, with TRBD1 matching over 7 bases. CDR3 length: 13 amino acids. CDR1 LNHDA and CDR2 SQIVND come from the germline V gene (reference sequence). V shed 3 bases, J shed 3 bases, and the junction held 2 bases outside the gene matches. CDR3 DNA sequence: TGTGCCAGTAGTATGGGGGACAGCTACGAGCAGTACTTC. It yields the protein CASSMGDSYEQYF.

This chain connects TRBV12-3 or TRBV12-4 to TRBJ2-7; TRBD1 matches at 7 bases. The CDR3 covers 15 residues. With 2 bases clipped from V and 0 bases from J, the junction kept 4 bases outside the gene matches. This CDR3 reads CASSLWAGGSYEQYF. The CDR3 bases are TGTGCCAGCAGTTTATGGGCAGGGGGCTCCTACGAGCAGTACTTC.

This clonotype was counted a few times. The likely explanation is a read error, given a far larger clone one base away. The V and J genes are TRBV12-3 or TRBV12-4 and TRBJ2-7; 10 bases are shared with TRBD2. J lost 7 bases, V lost 3 bases, and 9 bases had no gene match. CDR3 length equals 15 residues. DNA of the CDR3: TGTGCCAGCAGTTTGGGGCTAGCGGGAGAAAATGAGCAGTACTTC. It yields the protein CASSLGLAGENEQYF.

The chain has TRBV2 and TRBJ2-7; no reliable D call. The V gene lost 8 bases and the J gene lost 0 bases, with 14 bases spanning the gap. The CDR3 runs to 14 residues. Germline V CDR1 and CDR2: SNHLY, FYNNEI. The CDR3 DNA sequence: TGTGCCAGCGACACGGGTACGTCCTCCTACGAGCAGTACTTC. Translating it yields CASDTGTSSYEQYF. Full variable domain (remainder filled in from reference TRBV2 and TRBJ2-7): EPEVTQTPSHQVTQMGQEVILRCVPISNHLYFYWYRQILGQKVEFLVSFYNNEISEKSEIFDDQFSVERPDGSNFTLKIRSTKLEDSAMYFCASDTGTSSYEQYFGPGTRLTVT.

As to this clonotype: A read error is the likely source, as a far larger clone sits one nucleotide away. The chain recombines TRBV6-8 with TRBJ1-4, with a weak D call TRBD1 (6 bases). CDR3 length: 15 amino acids. The germline gives CDR1 MNHGY, CDR2 SAAAGT. This chain's CDR3 is CPSSAPGATNEKLFF. Written as DNA, the CDR3 is TGTCCCAGCAGTGCCCCAGGGGCAACTAATGAAAAACTGTTTTTT.

The sample holds many counts of this clonotype. The CDR3 DNA is TGCGCCAGCAGCCAGCGACAGAGCCCTAGCACAGATACGCAGTATTTT. Encoded protein: CASSQRQSPSTDTQYF. V usage is TRBV4-3 and J usage is TRBJ2-3, with D tentatively TRBD1 (5 bases). V lost 3 bases to trimming and J lost 0 bases, with 13 bases between them. Germline CDR1 is LGHNA and CDR2 is YSLEER. CDR3 length: 16 residues.

This clonotype has at least ten counts. This chain uses TRBV6-2 or TRBV6-3 with TRBJ2-3; 9 bases fit TRBD2. The J segment lost 3 bases and the V segment lost 0 bases, leaving 4 bases of the junction unmatched. The CDR3 extends over 16 amino acids. The V gene's germline CDR1 is MNHEY and CDR2 SVGEGT. CDR3 DNA sequence: TGTGCCAGCAGTTACTCGCGGGAGGGCCTGACAGATACGCAGTATTTT. Translation: CASSYSREGLTDTQYF.

This clonotype was counted a few times. The rearrangement joins TRBV28 to TRBJ2-3; no definite D call. From germline, CDR1 is MDHEN and CDR2 SYDVKM. The CDR3 is made up of 14 amino acids. V was pared by 5 bases and J by 0 bases, with 9 bases between. In DNA, the CDR3 is TGTGCCAGCAGTAGTTCGGACAGCACAGATACGCAGTATTTT. This sequence encodes CASSSSDSTDTQYF.

A single count supports this clonotype. The gene calls are TRBV7-2 and TRBJ2-1; D is unresolved. Trimming shortened V by 5 bases and J by 4 bases, and 15 bases separated the two germline ends. The CDR3 is 15 residues long. CDR1 and CDR2 (germline): SGHTA, FQGNSA. The CDR3 nucleotides read TGTGCCAGCAGCCTTGACTCCAACCCGTACAATGAGCAGTTCTTC. Amino acids: CASSLDSNPYNEQFF. Using reference TRBV7-2 and TRBJ2-1 for the parts outside the CDR3, the full variable domain is GAGVSQSPSNKVTEKGKDVELRCDPISGHTALYWYRQSLGQGLEFLIYFQGNSAPDKSGLPSDRFSAERTGGSVSTLTIQRTQQEDSAVYLCASSLDSNPYNEQFFGPGTRLTVL.

This clonotype has a count of ten or more. One end of the junction varies from germline; a read error may be responsible. The gene calls are TRBV11-3 and TRBJ2-5; maybe TRBD1 (5 bases). Germline V gene data show CDR1 as SGHNT and CDR2 as YENEEA. The CDR3 runs to 15 residues. Written as DNA, the CDR3 is TGTGCCAGCAGCTTAGGGACATCCGACCAGGAGACCCAGTACTTC. Amino acid sequence: CASSLGTSDQETQYF.

Ten or more counts support this clonotype. The chain has TRBV11-2 and TRBJ2-5; 16 nucleotides align to TRBD2. CDR1 and CDR2 from the germline V gene are SGHAT and FQNNGV. This CDR3 is 17 amino acids long. V dropped 5 bases and J dropped 3; count of bases not matched to a gene: 6. This chain's CDR3 is CASSQMGLAGGKETQYF. As DNA, the CDR3 is TGTGCCAGCAGCCAAATGGGACTAGCGGGGGGGAAAGAGACCCAGTACTTC.

Details on this clonotype: A much larger clone lies a single base off, so this may be a read error. The V gene is TRBV30, the J gene TRBJ1-2, with D hard to call. V lost 4 bases, J lost 4 bases, and 13 bases lay in between. CDR1 GTSNPN and CDR2 SVGIG come from the germline V gene (reference sequence). The CDR3 contains 13 residues. The CDR3 is CAWNPSGAYGYTF. As DNA, the CDR3 is TGTGCCTGGAATCCGTCGGGAGCCTATGGCTACACCTTC.

This clonotype was recorded at least ten times. The V and J genes are TRBV24-1 and TRBJ2-1, with a tentative D call TRBD1 (6 bases). The CDR3 runs 14 residues. The ends were cut back, 8 bases at V and 8 bases at J, with 18 bases in the middle. Germline CDR1 is KGHDR and CDR2 is SFDVKD. CDR3 DNA sequence: TGTGCCACCAAGGGGGAATGGGAATGGTATGAGCAGTTCTTC. Its translation is CATKGEWEWYEQFF.

Ten or more counts support this clonotype. CDR3 nucleotides: TGTGCCAGCAGCCTAGGACCCTTACGTGGCTCTGAAGCTTTCTTT. Translation gives CASSLGPLRGSEAFF. The V gene is TRBV5-6, the J gene TRBJ1-1; no reliable D call. From germline, CDR1 is SGHDT and CDR2 YYEEEE. The CDR3 covers 15 residues. The germline V and J ends were trimmed by 4 bases and 6 bases, with 19 bases remaining between them.

This clonotype was counted ten times or more. The V call is TRBV6-2 or TRBV6-3, the J call TRBJ2-2; 9 bases line up with TRBD1. Germline V gene lookup returns CDR1 MNHEY and CDR2 SVGEGT. Trimming at V came to 5 bases and at J to 5 bases, leaving 9 bases not matched to a gene. The CDR3 sequence is 16 residues long. The CDR3 bases are TGTGCCAGCAGTCCCTACCCTGGGACAGGGACCGGGGAGCTGTTTTTT. Protein: CASSPYPGTGTGELFF.

This clonotype was detected many times. The chain couples TRBV28 to TRBJ2-7; 9 bases are a match to TRBD1. Germline loops: CDR1 MDHEN, CDR2 SYDVKM. The CDR3 spans 16 residues. With V trimmed by 1 base and J by 2 bases, 6 bases remained unmatched. The CDR3 nucleotides are TGTGCCAGCAGTTTATCCCCGGGACAGGGAGCCTACGAGCAGTACTTC. It specifies CASSLSPGQGAYEQYF.

This clonotype was seen repeatedly, ten times or more. This chain connects TRBV11-2 to TRBJ1-1, with TRBD1 matching over 9 bases. Trimming at V came to 5 bases and at J to 10 bases, leaving 2 bases not matched to a gene. Germline CDR1 reads SGHAT; CDR2 reads FQNNGV. The CDR3 consists of 11 residues. DNA of the CDR3: TGTGCCAGCAGCCGGACAGGGGTAGCTTTCTTT. This codes for CASSRTGVAFF.

CDR3 sequence: CASSGVNYNEQFF. CDR3 nucleotides: TGTGCCAGCAGCGGGGTAAACTACAATGAGCAGTTCTTC. The chain combines TRBV5-4 with TRBJ2-1; no firm D call. Trimming left V 4 bases short and J 3 bases short, with 8 bases between. The CDR3 spans 13 residues. Germline-derived CDR1 and CDR2 are SGHNT and YYREEE (reference sequence).

The chain uses TRBV21-1 and TRBJ2-7; the table's D call, TRBD2, has no DNA check behind it. TRBV21-1 is a documented pseudogene. There are 16 residues in the CDR3. The CDR3 bases are TGTGCCAGCAACTCTCCTGGGAAGCGGATTTTTCACGAGCAGTACTTC. The encoded protein is CASNSPGKRIFHEQYF.

This clonotype was detected ten times or more. The chain carries TRBV6-2 or TRBV6-3 and TRBJ2-7, with D possibly matching TRBD1 (6 bases). Germline V gene lookup returns CDR1 MNHEY and CDR2 SVGEGT. Deletions cut 0 bases from V and 2 bases from J, with 8 bases between. This CDR3 region has 14 residues. This CDR3 is CASSYSTGPYEQYF. CDR3 nucleotides: TGTGCCAGCAGTTACTCCACAGGGCCCTACGAGCAGTACTTC.

This clonotype occurred many times. The gene calls are TRBV6-8 and TRBJ1-2; the D is unclear. CDR3 length: 13 amino acids. Trimming pared 4 bases from V and 4 bases from J, leaving 10 bases between. Germline loops: CDR1 MNHGY, CDR2 SAAAGT. The DNA of the CDR3 is TGTGCCAGCAGTTTCTCCCCCAGCTATGGCTACACCTTC. Its translation: CASSFSPSYGYTF.

This clonotype was detected many times. The chain uses TRBV7-9 and TRBJ1-5; 9 bases line up with TRBD1. Germline trimming cut 0 bases from V and 5 bases from J; bases unmatched to any gene: 5. CDR1 SEHNR and CDR2 FQNEAQ come from the germline V gene (reference sequence). The CDR3 is made up of 16 amino acids. DNA for the CDR3: TGTGCCAGCAGCTTAGCGCGCGGACAGGGGCATCAGCCCCAGCATTTT. Its protein is CASSLARGQGHQPQHF.

This clonotype was seen ten or more times. The rearrangement joins TRBV6-2 or TRBV6-3 to TRBJ2-2; tentative D call: TRBD1 (6 bases). V dropped 4 bases and J dropped 0 bases, with 9 bases sitting between them. CDR3 size: 15 residues. Per the germline V gene, CDR1 is MNHEY and CDR2 is SVGEGT. CDR3 DNA: TGTGCCAGCAGTTCCGGGACAACGAACACCGGGGAGCTGTTTTTT. Translating it yields CASSSGTTNTGELFF.

The chain uses TRBV6-1 and TRBJ2-1; 8 nucleotides agree with TRBD1. This CDR3 spans 14 amino acids. V trimming: 5 bases; J trimming: 4 bases; junction bases outside the gene matches: 4. Germline CDR1 MNHNS, CDR2 SASEGT. DNA for the CDR3: TGTGCCAGCAGTAGGGGACAGGTTTACAATGAGCAGTTCTTC. Translation: CASSRGQVYNEQFF.